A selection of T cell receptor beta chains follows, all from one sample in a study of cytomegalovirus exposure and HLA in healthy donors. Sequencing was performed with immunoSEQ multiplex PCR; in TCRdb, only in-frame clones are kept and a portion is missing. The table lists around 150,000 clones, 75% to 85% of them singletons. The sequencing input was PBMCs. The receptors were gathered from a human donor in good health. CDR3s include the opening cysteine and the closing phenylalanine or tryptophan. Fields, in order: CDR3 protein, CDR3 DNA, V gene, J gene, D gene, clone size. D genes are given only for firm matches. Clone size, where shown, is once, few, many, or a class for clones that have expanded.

CASSTEGLAYETQYF	TGTGCCAGTAGTACAGAGGGACTAGCCTACGAGACCCAGTACTTC	TRBV19	TRBJ2-5	TRBD2	.
CASSQALAGGPSTGELFF	TGCGCCAGCAGCCAAGCACTAGCGGGAGGGCCGAGTACCGGGGAGCTGTTTTTT	TRBV4-3	TRBJ2-2	TRBD2	.
CSVERSEKLFF	TGCAGCGTTGAACGAAGTGAGAAACTGTTTTTT	TRBV29-1	TRBJ1-4	.	.
CASSYQQGVNTEAFF	TGTGCCAGCAGTTATCAACAGGGAGTGAACACTGAAGCTTTCTTT	TRBV27	TRBJ1-1	.	.
CSARQNEQFF	TGCAGTGCTAGACAGAATGAGCAGTTCTTC	TRBV20-1	TRBJ2-1	.	few
CASSLEESGGVTDTQYF	TGCGCCAGCAGCTTGGAGGAGTCGGGTGGTGTCACAGATACGCAGTATTTT	TRBV5-1	TRBJ2-3	.	.
CASSYSSGASTGELFF	TGTGCCAGCAGTTACTCGTCAGGGGCTAGCACCGGGGAGCTGTTTTTT	TRBV6-6	TRBJ2-2	.	few
CASSSEWASNQPQHF	TGTGCCAGTTCCTCCGAGTGGGCTTCCAATCAGCCCCAGCATTTT	TRBV19	TRBJ1-5	.	.
CASSVRGGTGGNTIYF	TGTGCCAGCAGTGTCCGGGGGGGGACGGGTGGAAACACCATATATTTT	TRBV6-1	TRBJ1-3	.	few
CASSPGTSGSHEQYF	TGTGCCAGCAGCCCGGGGACTAGCGGGAGCCACGAGCAGTACTTC	TRBV4-2	TRBJ2-7	TRBD2	.
CASSSPVNTGELFF	TGTGCCAGTAGTAGTCCGGTGAACACCGGGGAGCTGTTTTTT	TRBV19	TRBJ2-2	.	.
CASSLVGGIGYEQYF	TGCGCCAGCAGCTTGGTTGGCGGGATTGGCTACGAGCAGTACTTC	TRBV5-1	TRBJ2-7	.	.
CSVDLSGTSGVDEQFF	TGCAGCGTTGATCTATCCGGGACTAGCGGGGTTGATGAGCAGTTCTTC	TRBV29-1	TRBJ2-1	TRBD2	.
CASSYIPPGGAAGTDTQYF	TGTGCCAGCAGCTACATTCCTCCGGGGGGGGCGGCGGGCACAGATACGCAGTATTTT	TRBV7-6	TRBJ2-3	TRBD2	.
CASSSGLAGETDTQYF	TGTGCCAGCAGCTCCGGCCTCGCGGGGGAGACAGATACGCAGTATTTT	TRBV7-9	TRBJ2-3	TRBD2	.
CASSLVGRAPDTQYF	TGCGCCAGCAGCTTGGTTGGGAGGGCCCCAGATACGCAGTATTTT	TRBV5-1	TRBJ2-3	TRBD2	once
CASSPRPPTTGSSNQPQHF	TGTGCCAGCAGCCCCCGACCCCCTACGACAGGGTCGAGCAATCAGCCCCAGCATTTT	TRBV7-8	TRBJ1-5	TRBD1	.
CASSRGGVRTEAFF	TGTGCCAGCAGCAGGGGAGGGGTTCGCACTGAAGCTTTCTTT	TRBV9	TRBJ1-1	.	.
CASSQVALAGVSYEQYF	TGCGCCAGCAGCCAAGTGGCCTTAGCGGGAGTCTCCTACGAGCAGTACTTC	TRBV4-1	TRBJ2-7	TRBD2	.
CASSPLADWYEQYF	TGTGCCAGCAGCCCCCTAGCGGACTGGTACGAGCAGTACTTC	TRBV14	TRBJ2-7	TRBD2	.
CASSRDRRRGSEKLFF	TGCGCCAGCAGTAGGGACAGGCGACGGGGGAGCGAAAAACTGTTTTTT	TRBV5-1	TRBJ1-4	TRBD1	.
CASSLGVEKLFF	TGTGCCAGCAGCTTAGGAGTAGAAAAACTGTTTTTT	TRBV11-2	TRBJ1-4	.	.
CASSYAGDTGELFF	TGTGCCAGCAGTTACGCAGGGGACACCGGGGAGCTGTTTTTT	TRBV2	TRBJ2-2	.	.
CASSMTGGSGANVLTF	TGTGCCAGCAGCATGACAGGAGGCTCTGGGGCCAACGTCCTGACTTTC	TRBV9	TRBJ2-6	.	few
CSVGTGNYGYTF	TGCAGCGTGGGGACAGGAAACTATGGCTACACCTTC	TRBV29-1	TRBJ1-2	TRBD1	.
CASRLAGENEQFF	TGTGCCAGCAGGTTAGCGGGAGAGAATGAGCAGTTCTTC	TRBV7-9	TRBJ2-1	TRBD2	.
CASSATGAPNSPLHF	TGTGCCAGCAGTGCTACAGGAGCCCCTAATTCACCCCTCCACTTT	TRBV2	TRBJ1-6	.	.
CASSGGTSGRVVEQYF	TGTGCCAGCAGCGGCGGGACTAGCGGGAGGGTTGTCGAGCAGTACTTC	TRBV7-9	TRBJ2-7	TRBD2	.
CASSLLFSGNTIYF	TGTGCCAGCAGCTTATTATTCTCTGGAAACACCATATATTTT	TRBV13	TRBJ1-3	.	.
CASSFGGSSYNEQFF	TGTGCCAGCAGTTTCGGGGGGAGCTCCTACAATGAGCAGTTCTTC	TRBV6-6	TRBJ2-1	TRBD2	.
CASSLTTGPTEAFF	TGTGCCAGCAGTTTAACGACAGGGCCCACTGAAGCTTTCTTT	TRBV28	TRBJ1-1	TRBD1	once
CASSFDRVWSFGTEAFF	TGTGCCAGCAGCTTCGACAGGGTGTGGAGTTTTGGCACTGAAGCTTTCTTT	TRBV7-2	TRBJ1-1	TRBD1	.
CASAYRATEAFF	TGTGCCAGTGCCTACAGGGCCACTGAAGCTTTCTTT	TRBV5-4	TRBJ1-1	.	.
CASSLTGDSNQPQHF	TGTGCCAGCAGCTTGACCGGGGATAGCAATCAGCCCCAGCATTTT	TRBV5-4	TRBJ1-5	.	.
CASSPGSGPPNEQFF	TGCGCCAGCAGCCCCGGGAGCGGGCCCCCGAATGAGCAGTTCTTC	TRBV5-1	TRBJ2-1	.	few
CASAVGGASYEQYF	TGTGCTAGTGCCGTGGGGGGGGCATCCTACGAGCAGTACTTC	TRBV12-5	TRBJ2-7	.	.
CASSPRLAVSYNEQFF	TGTGCCAGCTCACCACGGCTAGCGGTGTCCTACAATGAGCAGTTCTTC	TRBV18	TRBJ2-1	TRBD2	.
CASSRAGNNQPQHF	TGTGCCAGTAGTAGGGCAGGGAACAATCAGCCCCAGCATTTT	TRBV19	TRBJ1-5	.	.
CASSRLGGQGMYF	TGTGCCAGCAGCCGACTGGGGGGACAGGGCATGTATTTT	TRBV14	TRBJ2-3	TRBD1	.
CASSERDRLLLSGNTIYF	TGTGCCAGCAGCGAAAGGGACAGGTTGTTACTTTCTGGAAACACCATATATTTT	TRBV9	TRBJ1-3	TRBD1	.
CASSSPASRGVGYTF	TGTGCCAGCAGTTCGCCCGCTTCCCGCGGCGTTGGCTACACCTTC	TRBV6-5	TRBJ1-2	.	.